Given below is one T cell receptor (beta chain) in context. Its target antigen remains unknown. Per-base quality was not reported, and no clone a single base away is much larger than it. The donors were healthy, HIV-negative adults who had no recently reported acute infections or vaccinations. Only Caucasian adults living in Nashville, Tennessee, USA were represented among the donors. CD4+ T cells were enriched through magnetic negative selection, after which naive cells were positively selected on CD45RA and the remaining negative fraction served as the memory subset. After blood collection by leukapheresis, PBMCs were isolated using Ficoll-Histopaque density gradient centrifugation and then cryopreserved in the vapor phase of liquid nitrogen. Analytical flow cytometry was used to check the purity and quantity of every magnetically sorted T cell population. Genomic DNA was isolated from each sorted fraction and quantified by UV absorbance on a Nanodrop 2000c.

TCR CDR3 regions were amplified from genomic DNA by multiplex PCR using the deep immunoSEQ assay. Extracted genomic DNA from each cell subset was distributed evenly across all wells of several immunoSEQ 96-well plates, and each plate was treated as a replicate. For sorted subsets, 200 to 250 ng genomic DNA, equal to about 30,000 T cell genomes, was loaded into each replicate PCR. Purified libraries were quantified with a Qubit 3.0 fluorometer, sized on a Bioanalyzer 2100, and re-quantified with the KAPA Library Quantification kit. Every immunoSEQ 96-well plate was sequenced on a separate single-read 150-cycle Illumina NextSeq 550 flow cell. Per the authors' processing: The immunoSEQ output contained only junctional sequences without quality scores, so filtering could not match that applied to full-length reads. Sequences were annotated with PyIR, a Python wrapper for IgBLAST v1.9, and V/J genes and CDR3 were assigned using IMGT germline references. Reads were filtered out if the reads had weak V/J assignments (E-value above 1e-6), no CDR3, stop codons, out-of-frame junctions, or ambiguous translated residues. V3J clonotypes were defined as sequences sharing an identical inferred V gene, J gene, and CDR3 amino acid sequence. To compute the percentage overlap between repertoires, the number of shared unique clonotypes was divided by the size of the smaller repertoire. Repertoire richness was assessed with RTK rarefaction, the Chao1 estimator, and Recon v2.1 estimates of unobserved clonotypes. OLGA was used to compute generation probabilities for all TCRbeta clonotypes that the gDNA method yielded from four donors. As stored in TCRdb, this immuneACCESS dataset retains in-frame rearrangements with V and J assigned. A fraction of the clones does not appear; measured against another copy, unresolved V genes explain less than half of the discrepancy, and the remainder lacks a known reason. V, J and clone size derive from that table, while D and trimming were established from the DNA sequence. This sample has 2 million to 2.5 million clones in its table, and 90% to 97% of those were observed once. The ten largest make up roughly 0.13% of the sample.

The sample is drawn from a study of shared clonotypes between healthy human individuals (dated by TCRdb to 2018 to 2020). For the wider study: The cohort comprised a couple of women and a few men aged 18 to 49 years. For each donor, three plates each were used for CD4 naive and CD4 memory, two plates were used for CD8 naive, and one plate was used for CD8 memory. The study deeply sequenced blood TCR repertoires of five healthy adults to estimate repertoire size and the extent of clonotype sharing between individuals. To increase sequencing depth and limit assay-specific biases, different laboratories used diverse techniques to prepare libraries and sequence TCR repertoires. Between about 0.94 and 10 billion PBMCs per donor were obtained by leukapheresis.

V drops 8 bases and J drops 0 bases, leaving 14 bases in between. As encoded in the germline V gene, CDR1 is SGHAT while CDR2 is FQNNGV. The CDR3 sequence holds 14 residues, the cysteine and phenylalanine included. The CDR3 DNA has 42 bases and is translated from base 1. Here is what the overall study found, with its caveats: Sampling was restricted to blood, and TCR repertoires in tissue are likely to differ from TCR repertoires in blood. Because the study included only a small number of donors, the genetic and exposure-history diversity represented was limited. Rarefaction of sorted-subset datasets indicated incomplete sequencing despite the large sequencing depth. Estimated clonotype richness was generally larger for naive than for memory subsets. Clonotypes shared by all four sorted-subset donors showed higher generation probabilities than non-shared clonotypes. Based on pairwise subsampling, the degree of clonotype sharing among donors was expected to be affected by sequencing depth. About 5% of naive CD4, 3.5% of naive CD8, approximately 2.2% of memory CD4, and 0.35% to 0.4% of memory CD8 clonotypes were shared across a few donors.

Sequenced input: naive CD4+ T cells sorted from blood. The cell subset or site label, read with the paper, signifies: CD45RA+ positively selected. Recombination linked TRBV11-2 to TRBJ2-7; the D region possibly corresponds to TRBD2 (6 bases align). This receptor was obtained from a man between 18 and 29 years old in good health. The CDR3: CASSGLVGSYEQYF. The sequence in DNA is TGTGCCAGCTCGGGACTCGTGGGCTCCTACGAGCAGTACTTC.